This TCR beta chain was sequenced during a study of blood T cell repertoires in COVID-19. The CDR3 is made up of 14 amino acids. Per germline, CDR1 MNHEY and CDR2 SMNVEV (reference sequence). V dropped 6 bases and J dropped 2 bases, with 14 bases sitting between them. The protocol was immunoSEQ multiplex PCR, while the TCRdb copy is restricted to in-frame clones and leaves out a portion. The table includes 200,000 to 250,000 clones, roughly 85% detected once. The V call is TRBV27, the J call TRBJ2-7; D is possibly TRBD2 (5 bases). The clonotype originates from a woman in her sixties or seventies with COVID-19, enrolled during active disease. Sample: peripheral blood. DNA of the CDR3: TGTGCCAGCAGCGTGAGAGGGTGGGCCTACGAGCAGTACTTC. Encoded protein: CASSVRGWAYEQYF.